This T cell receptor (beta chain) was recovered during a study of T cell responses to AZD1222 COVID-19 vaccine. Study in general: Pooling of second doses given at about 4 or about 12 weeks was done. Study-wide results and limits: No repertoire was sampled before or during the peak T cell response, only after it. Possibly, clonal diversity was underestimated; donors were largely white British and included more females. AZD1222 recipients seropositive at baseline numbered only 5 or 6.

On this clone: Its antigen is undetermined.

Germline V gives CDR1 MNHEY, CDR2 SMNVEV (reference sequence). The CDR3 totals 16 residues. The ends were cut back, 4 bases at V and 0 bases at J, with 16 bases in the middle. Libraries were prepared by immunoSEQ multiplex PCR; TCRdb keeps only in-frame clonotypes and omits some of them. Here the sample spans 150,000 to 200,000 clones, over 90% being singletons. The chain uses TRBV27 and TRBJ2-7; D possibly corresponds to TRBD1 (5 bases). The TCR comes from an adult in good health. Here the sequenced sample was peripheral blood, taken on day 0 of AZD1222 vaccination. CDR3 sequence (DNA): TGTGCCAGCAGTTCAATCAGGTGGGGCAGCTCCTACGAGCAGTACTTC. Its translation: CASSSIRWGSSYEQYF.